The 20 T cell receptor beta chains below were found in one sample sequenced in a study of OX40 agonist ivuxolimab in advanced cancers. The protocol used for the library was the immunoSEQ multiplex PCR assay. TCRdb retrieved this table from immuneACCESS and kept in-frame rearrangements only. Not all clones are present; in checked studies, unresolved V genes account for under half, and no reason is known for the remainder. The sample yields about 84,000 clones; approximately 88% were counted once. The ten largest clones add up to around 2.9% of the sample. This specimen was CD4+ or CD8+ T cells sorted from blood, taken in a trial of the OX40 agonist ivuxolimab. Every receptor here comes from an adult with an advanced solid tumor such as melanoma, head and neck, liver or kidney cancer.

The rearrangement links TRBV4-3 to TRBJ1-5, with 7 bases matching TRBD1. Per the germline V gene, CDR1 is LGHNA and CDR2 is YSLEER. The V segment lost 0 bases and the J segment 7 bases; nucleotides outside the gene matches: 0. The length of the CDR3 is 13 residues. The CDR3: CASSQDRGQPQHF. The CDR3 DNA is TGCGCCAGCAGCCAAGACAGGGGGCAGCCCCAGCATTTT.

This chain connects TRBV30 to TRBJ1-1; possible D gene TRBD1, 5 bases. The V gene's germline CDR1 is GTSNPN and CDR2 SVGIG (reference sequence). Trimming shortened V by 4 bases and J by 3 bases, and 12 bases separated the two germline ends. CDR3 size: 13 residues. DNA of the CDR3: TGTGCCTGGACCCGGGGAGGGGACACTGAAGCTTTCTTT. It translates to CAWTRGGDTEAFF.

The chain is built from TRBV6-5 and TRBJ1-1; 7 bases match TRBD1. The V gene's germline CDR1 is MNHEY and CDR2 SVGAGI. The CDR3 contains 15 residues. V shed 6 bases, J shed 8 bases, and the junction held 15 bases outside the gene matches. The CDR3 coding sequence is TGTGCCAGCAGCTATATTCGGGACAGCTATCAGGAAGCTTTCTTT. This encodes CASSYIRDSYQEAFF.

V gene TRBV4-3 combines with J gene TRBJ1-5, with D tentatively TRBD1 (6 bases). This CDR3 is built from 18 residues. The germline V gene has CDR1 LGHNA and CDR2 YSLEER. V lost 1 base and J 4 bases, leaving 20 bases between the germline ends. In DNA form, the CDR3 reads TGCGCCAGCAGCCAAGGACGTGCTTACGGACAGACAAATCAGCCCCAGCATTTT. It translates to CASSQGRAYGQTNQPQHF.

The chain couples TRBV18 to TRBJ2-5, with 10 positions matching TRBD2. CDR1 is KGHSH and CDR2 is LQKENI in the germline V gene. This CDR3 region has 15 residues. V was clipped by 3 bases and J by 3 bases; unmatched bases: 4. Here the CDR3 DNA reads TGTGCCAGCTCACCCCCTACTAGCGGGGAAGAGACCCAGTACTTC. Translating gives CASSPPTSGEETQYF. Full variable domain (outside the CDR3, taken from reference TRBV18 and TRBJ2-5): NAGVMQNPRHLVRRRGQEARLRCSPMKGHSHVYWYRQLPEEGLKFMVYLQKENIIDESGMPKERFSAEFPKEGPSILRIQQVVRGDSAAYFCASSPPTSGEETQYFGPGTRLLVL.

The rearrangement joins TRBV28 to TRBJ1-2; D is undetermined. The germline CDR1 and CDR2 sequences are MDHEN and SYDVKM. The CDR3 contains 12 residues. V lost 4 bases, J lost 4 bases, and 7 bases lay in between. CDR3: CASSSPGYGYTF. The CDR3, as DNA: TGTGCCAGCAGTTCCCCGGGCTATGGCTACACCTTC.

The rearrangement links TRBV29-1 to TRBJ1-5, with D uncertain. Germline V gene lookup returns CDR1 SQVTM and CDR2 ANQGSEA. This CDR3 spans 11 amino acids. Trimming removed 7 bases from V and 13 bases from J, with 17 bases in between. The CDR3 loop reads CSAGTGLIQHF. CDR3 in DNA: TGCAGCGCCGGTACGGGCCTTATACAGCATTTT.

The J gene is TRBJ1-4, the V gene TRBV6-5; D call uncertain. The CDR3 is 14 amino acids. Looked up from germline, CDR1 is MNHEY and CDR2 is SVGAGI. Trimming shortened V by 4 bases and J by 3 bases, and 9 bases separated the two germline ends. The CDR3 DNA follows: TGTGCCAGCAGTTTGTCGGTGGCTAATGAAAAACTGTTTTTT. This translates into CASSLSVANEKLFF.

This chain links TRBV18 with TRBJ2-7; TRBD1 is a possible D gene (6 bases). The CDR3 has 13 residues. Germline V gene data show CDR1 as KGHSH and CDR2 as LQKENI. V gave up 6 bases and J gave up 8 bases, with 17 bases separating them. Here the CDR3 DNA reads TGTGCCAGCTCCTCGATGACAGGAGACAAGCAGTACTTC. Residues: CASSSMTGDKQYF. Using reference TRBV18 and TRBJ2-7 for the parts outside the CDR3, the full variable domain is NAGVMQNPRHLVRRRGQEARLRCSPMKGHSHVYWYRQLPEEGLKFMVYLQKENIIDESGMPKERFSAEFPKEGPSILRIQQVVRGDSAAYFCASSSMTGDKQYFGPGTRLTVT.

This chain links TRBV6-4 with TRBJ1-1, with TRBD1 as a possible D gene (5 bases). CDR1 is MRHNA and CDR2 is SNTAGT in the germline V gene. Trimming removed 6 bases from V and 3 bases from J, with 17 bases in between. The CDR3 extends over 15 amino acids. The CDR3: CASRSEGLGDTEAFF. The CDR3 nucleotides read TGTGCCAGCAGATCAGAAGGGTTGGGGGACACTGAAGCTTTCTTT.

The rearrangement links TRBV5-1 to TRBJ1-4; D ambiguous. The V and J ends lost 0 bases and 8 bases respectively, with 14 bases between them. The CDR3 is made up of 15 amino acids. Germline CDR1 SGHRS, CDR2 YFSETQ. The CDR3: CASSLAGQLGEKLFF. The CDR3, as DNA: TGCGCCAGCAGCTTGGCTGGCCAGCTGGGAGAAAAACTGTTTTTT.

This clone was picked up one time. The chain uses TRBV9 and TRBJ2-4; 12 nucleotides align to TRBD2. The CDR3 consists of 19 residues. Trimming removed 0 bases from V and 0 bases from J; junction bases left unmatched: 7. Per germline, CDR1 SGDLS and CDR2 YYNGEE. CDR3 in DNA: TGTGCCAGCAGCGTAGGACTAGCGGGGGAAGGAATAGCCAAAAACATTCAGTACTTC. Protein: CASSVGLAGEGIAKNIQYF.

The gene calls are TRBV21-1 and TRBJ1-5; no DNA check was done on the table's D call, TRBD1. TRBV21-1 is a known pseudogene. The CDR3 has 15 residues. Written as DNA, the CDR3 is TGTGCCAGCAGCAAATGGGGCCTTAGCAATCAGCCCCAGCATTTT. Protein: CASSKWGLSNQPQHF.

The J gene is TRBJ2-4, the V gene TRBV14; D perhaps matches TRBD1 (5 bases). V lost 4 bases, J lost 2 bases, and 9 bases lay in between. CDR3 size: 14 residues. The germline CDR1 and CDR2 sequences are SGHDN and FVKESK. The CDR3 loop is CASSRKGSKNIQYF. DNA of the CDR3: TGTGCCAGCAGCCGGAAGGGGTCCAAAAACATTCAGTACTTC.

This rearrangement joins TRBV29-1 to TRBJ1-4; the match to TRBD1 covers 10 bases. Germline V gives CDR1 SQVTM, CDR2 ANQGSEA. With V trimmed by 7 bases and J by 10 bases, 6 bases remained unmatched. The CDR3 consists of 12 residues. The CDR3: CSATGQGGKLFF. Here the CDR3 DNA reads TGCAGCGCAACAGGACAGGGGGGAAAACTGTTTTTT.

J is TRBJ1-4 and V is TRBV28; tentatively, D is TRBD1 (5 bases). Trimming took 6 bases from V and 4 from J, leaving 15 bases between them. The CDR3 runs to 15 residues. Germline values: CDR1 MDHEN, CDR2 SYDVKM. The CDR3 nucleotides are TGTGCCAGCAGCCCATCGGGACGCCTTAATGAAAAACTGTTTTTT. It encodes CASSPSGRLNEKLFF.

The chain links TRBV10-3 to TRBJ2-1, with 15 positions matching TRBD2. Trimming removed 6 bases from V and 3 bases from J; junction bases left unmatched: 12. This CDR3 contains 19 residues. CDR1 and CDR2 from the germline V gene are ENHRY and SYGVKD. The CDR3 bases are TGTGCCATCAGCAAAACCGGGACTAGCGGGGGGTCATACTACAATGAGCAGTTCTTC. The encoded protein is CAISKTGTSGGSYYNEQFF.

This clone has just one count. This chain joins TRBV5-1 and TRBJ2-1, with D possibly called TRBD1 or TRBD2 (6 bases each). From germline, CDR1 is SGHRS and CDR2 YFSETQ. V lost 4 bases and J 0 bases, leaving 11 bases between the germline ends. There are 15 residues in the CDR3. DNA of the CDR3: TGCGCCAGCAGCAAAGGGGGGAGCTCCTACAATGAGCAGTTCTTC. Its protein is CASSKGGSSYNEQFF.

This clone was recorded once. The chain links TRBV5-1 to TRBJ1-2, with 7 positions matching TRBD1. With V trimmed by 0 bases and J by 7 bases, 9 bases remained unmatched. Germline CDR1 is SGHRS and CDR2 is YFSETQ. The CDR3 is 15 amino acids. Here the CDR3 reads CASSLGVRGIVGYTF. The DNA for the CDR3 is TGCGCCAGCAGCTTGGGTGTCAGGGGGATTGTTGGCTACACCTTC. Filled out from reference TRBV5-1 and TRBJ1-2, the complete variable domain reads KAGVTQTPRYLIKTRGQQVTLSCSPISGHRSVSWYQQTPGQGLQFLFEYFSETQRNKGNFPGRFSGRQFSNSRSEMNVSTLELGDSALYLCASSLGVRGIVGYTFGSGTRLTVV.

The chain couples TRBV7-2 to TRBJ2-1; 9 bases align to TRBD1. Germline CDR1 SGHTA, CDR2 FQGNSA. The V segment lost 1 base and the J segment 9 bases; nucleotides outside the gene matches: 7. The CDR3 contains 15 residues. Here the CDR3 DNA reads TGTGCCAGCAGCTTAGAGGGACAGGGAATGGGTGAGCAGTTCTTC. It encodes CASSLEGQGMGEQFF. Supplemented by reference TRBV7-2 and TRBJ2-1, the full variable domain reads GAGVSQSPSNKVTEKGKDVELRCDPISGHTALYWYRQSLGQGLEFLIYFQGNSAPDKSGLPSDRFSAERTGGSVSTLTIQRTQQEDSAVYLCASSLEGQGMGEQFFGPGTRLTVL.